The rows below give T cell receptor beta chains drawn from one sample of a study of blood T cell repertoires in COVID-19. Clones were read by immunoSEQ multiplex PCR, and TCRdb kept only the in-frame ones, dropping some. The data contain some 220,000 clones, 70% to 90% of them singletons. Input material: peripheral blood. The receptors derive from a woman aged 55-70 years with active or convalescent COVID-19. CDR3s include the opening cysteine and the closing phenylalanine or tryptophan. The order of the fields is D gene, V gene, J gene, CDR3 protein, CDR3 DNA. A D gene is named only where the DNA matches it firmly.

>TRBD1|TRBV10-3|TRBJ2-3
CAISPGQGTTDTQYF
TGTGCCATCAGCCCGGGACAGGGGACGACAGATACGCAGTATTTT
>TRBD2|TRBV2|TRBJ2-1
CASGSRLAGVSYNEQFF
TGTGCCAGCGGCAGTAGACTAGCGGGAGTTTCCTACAATGAGCAGTTCTTC
>TRBD1|TRBV7-9|TRBJ2-7
CASSSPGTGGYEQYF
TGTGCCAGCAGCTCTCCCGGGACAGGGGGCTACGAGCAGTACTTC
>TRBD2|TRBV7-8|TRBJ2-5
CASSSIAGNPQETQYF
TGTGCCAGCAGTTCCATAGCGGGAAACCCTCAAGAGACCCAGTACTTC
>TRBD2|TRBV19|TRBJ2-7
CASSMAGGRLYEQYF
TGTGCCAGTAGTATGGCGGGAGGGCGACTCTACGAGCAGTACTTC
>NA|TRBV7-9|TRBJ1-1
CASSSQGNTEAFF
TGTGCCAGCAGTTCACAGGGGAACACTGAAGCTTTCTTT
>NA|TRBV11-3|TRBJ2-7
CASSPGGGLAYEQYF
TGTGCCAGCAGCCCCGGGGGTGGATTAGCCTACGAGCAGTACTTC
>TRBD1|TRBV5-4|TRBJ1-1
CASSWDRGYTEAFF
TGTGCCAGCAGCTGGGACAGGGGATACACTGAAGCTTTCTTT
>NA|TRBV7-9|TRBJ2-7
CASSPEFQYEQYF
TGTGCCAGCAGCCCGGAGTTTCAATACGAGCAGTACTTC
>NA|TRBV5-1|TRBJ2-7
CASSLELRNYEQYF
TGCGCCAGCAGCTTGGAGCTCAGGAACTACGAGCAGTACTTC